These 24 T cell receptor beta chains originate from one sample sequenced in a study of shared clonotypes between healthy human individuals. Sequencing was performed with immunoSEQ multiplex PCR; in TCRdb, only in-frame clones are kept and a portion is missing. The sample gives 2 million to 2.5 million clones, more than 90% of which show up once; 0.1% to 0.15% is in the top ten. The sample comprised naive CD4+ T cells sorted from blood. Subset: CD45RA+ positively selected. The receptors originated from a man between 18 and 35 years old in good health.

This sequence joins TRBV6-6 and TRBJ2-7; 8 bases line up with TRBD2. V lost 2 bases, J lost 2 bases, and 5 bases stayed unmatched. Germline CDR1 reads MNHNY; CDR2 reads SVGAGI (reference sequence). This CDR3 has 15 residues. The CDR3 loop is CASSYGSGGTYEQYF. The CDR3 DNA follows: TGTGCCAGCAGTTACGGGAGCGGGGGTACCTACGAGCAGTACTTC.

This rearrangement joins TRBV4-1 to TRBJ2-7, with 8 positions matching TRBD2. Germline loops: CDR1 MGHRA, CDR2 YSYEKL. Losses at the gene ends were 5 bases for V and 0 bases for J; bases not matched to a gene: 6. The CDR3 is 15 residues long. The CDR3 region is CASSSRGGFSYEQYF. Written as DNA, the CDR3 is TGCGCCAGCAGCTCCCGGGGGGGGTTCTCCTACGAGCAGTACTTC.

The chain links TRBV6-1 to TRBJ2-3; possibly TRBD2 for D (6 bases). Germline V gives CDR1 MNHNS, CDR2 SASEGT. The length of the CDR3 is 14 residues. V lost 4 bases, J lost 4 bases, and 12 bases lay in between. CDR3 loop: CASSAGGLADTQYF. The CDR3 nucleotides read TGTGCCAGCAGTGCCGGGGGTTTGGCAGATACGCAGTATTTT.

With respect to this clone: The sample holds other DNA sequences that translate to the same CDR3. The genes are TRBV9 and TRBJ2-2, with TRBD1 as a possible D gene (5 bases). This CDR3 is 15 amino acids long. Germline values: CDR1 SGDLS, CDR2 YYNGEE. V was clipped by 0 bases and J by 0 bases, with 6 bases between them. CDR3 nucleotide sequence: TGTGCCAGCAGCGTAGCAGGGACGAACACCGGGGAGCTGTTTTTT. Its translation: CASSVAGTNTGELFF.

The V and J genes are TRBV15 and TRBJ1-2; 7 positions agree with TRBD1. The trim removed 7 bases at V and 8 bases at J, leaving 13 bases unmatched. The CDR3 covers 14 residues. The V gene's germline CDR1 is LNHNV and CDR2 YYDKDF (reference sequence). CDR3 nucleotide sequence: TGTGCCACCAAAGAGCTCGGGCAGGGGGGAGGCTACACCTTC. Translated: CATKELGQGGGYTF.

The CDR3 bases are TGTGCCAGCAGTGAAAGTCTGAACAATCAGCCCCAGCATTTT. Amino acids: CASSESLNNQPQHF. V usage is TRBV6-1 and J usage is TRBJ1-5; unclear D gene. This CDR3 is built from 14 residues. V lost 2 bases, J lost 3 bases, and 8 bases lay in between. Germline CDR1 MNHNS, CDR2 SASEGT.

The chain carries TRBV30 and TRBJ2-2; 9 nucleotides match TRBD2. The V segment lost 3 bases and the J segment 1 base; nucleotides outside the gene matches: 3. CDR1 and CDR2 (germline): GTSNPN, SVGIG (reference sequence). There are 15 residues in the CDR3. This CDR3 reads CAWRGTSRNTGELFF. The CDR3, as DNA: TGTGCCTGGAGAGGGACTAGCCGGAACACCGGGGAGCTGTTTTTT. Full variable domain (outside the CDR3, taken from reference TRBV30 and TRBJ2-2): SQTIHQWPATLVQPVGSPLSLECTVEGTSNPNLYWYRQAAGRGLQLLFYSVGIGQISSEVPQNLSASRPQDRQFILSSKKLLLSDSGFYLCAWRGTSRNTGELFFGEGSRLTVL.

The chain is built from TRBV30 and TRBJ1-1, with D possibly TRBD1 on 5 matching bases. CDR1 is GTSNPN, CDR2 SVGIG, per germline (reference sequence). Trimming cost V 0 bases and J 1 base, with 12 bases left between them. The CDR3 extends over 15 amino acids. CDR3 nucleotides: TGTGCCTGGAGTGTCTCTGGGACCTCGAACACTGAAGCTTTCTTT. It codes for CAWSVSGTSNTEAFF.

This rearrangement joins TRBV6-5 to TRBJ2-7; 9 bases match TRBD1. CDR1 and CDR2 (germline): MNHEY, SVGAGI. J was trimmed by 4 bases and V by 4 bases; bases with no gene match: 8. This CDR3 has 15 amino acids. The CDR3 loop is CASSLAPGQGYEQYF. CDR3 coding DNA: TGTGCCAGCAGTTTGGCACCGGGACAGGGTTACGAGCAGTACTTC.

The rearrangement joins TRBV20-1 to TRBJ1-1; unclear D gene. Between the trimmed V and J ends, which lost 6 bases and 11 bases, there was a span of 10 bases. The CDR3 has 9 amino acids. Germline assignment: CDR1 DFQATT and CDR2 SNEGSKA (reference sequence). The CDR3 protein is CSARRWAFF. DNA of the CDR3: TGCAGTGCCCGGAGATGGGCTTTCTTT.

This chain uses TRBV5-5 with TRBJ1-2, with a tentative D call TRBD1 (6 bases). Trimming shortened V by 0 bases and J by 0 bases, and 15 bases separated the two germline ends. The CDR3 sequence is 17 residues long. CDR1 and CDR2 (germline): SGHKS, YYEKEE (reference sequence). The chain's CDR3 is CASSLAIAGAANYGYTF. The DNA of the CDR3 is TGTGCCAGCAGCTTGGCCATTGCAGGGGCGGCTAACTATGGCTACACCTTC.

This clone was seen just once. The V and J genes are TRBV4-3 and TRBJ1-1, with D unresolved. The V end was cut by 4 bases, the J end by 0 bases, with 6 bases between. The CDR3 loop spans 13 amino acids. Germline CDR1 reads LGHNA; CDR2 reads YSLEER. The CDR3 loop reads CASSLTVNTEAFF. The CDR3 coding sequence is TGCGCCAGCAGCCTAACAGTGAACACTGAAGCTTTCTTT.

V is TRBV18 and J is TRBJ2-7; D gene unclear. The CDR3 runs 12 residues. Germline-derived CDR1 and CDR2 are KGHSH and LQKENI. Trimming cost V 3 bases and J 6 bases, with 9 bases left between them. CDR3 protein: CASSPSSFEQYF. In DNA, the CDR3 is TGTGCCAGCTCACCTAGCTCATTCGAGCAGTACTTC.

The chain couples TRBV2 to TRBJ1-5; D remains unclear. From germline, CDR1 is SNHLY and CDR2 FYNNEI. V shed 7 bases and J shed 1 base, with 14 bases lying between them. This CDR3 contains 15 residues. In nucleotides, the CDR3 is TGTGCCAGCACCTTCCGGAGGCAGAGCAATCAGCCCCAGCATTTT. Protein: CASTFRRQSNQPQHF.

The J gene is TRBJ2-7, the V gene TRBV15; 10 bases match TRBD1. The CDR3 length is 15 residues. Per germline, CDR1 LNHNV and CDR2 YYDKDF (reference sequence). J was trimmed by 3 bases and V by 1 base; bases with no gene match: 3. The CDR3 spells CATSRGTGGNYEQYF. CDR3 sequence (DNA): TGTGCCACCAGCAGAGGGACAGGGGGAAACTACGAGCAGTACTTC.

This chain uses TRBV10-3 with TRBJ2-7; no clear D gene. Deletions cut 0 bases from V and 2 bases from J, with 11 bases between. CDR3 size: 15 residues. From germline, CDR1 is ENHRY and CDR2 SYGVKD. The CDR3 DNA is TGTGCCATCAGTGAGTCGATACCTGGGACCTACGAGCAGTACTTC. Its translation: CAISESIPGTYEQYF.

Only one count was recorded for this clone. V gene TRBV18 combines with J gene TRBJ2-3; 9 bases agree with TRBD2. After removal of 5 bases from V and 6 bases from J, the junction contained 6 bases not matched to a gene. Looked up from germline, CDR1 is KGHSH and CDR2 is LQKENI. The CDR3 is 14 amino acids. For the CDR3, the DNA is TGTGCCAGCTCAACCGCGGGGGGGTACGATACGCAGTATTTT. It yields the protein CASSTAGGYDTQYF.

The chain is built from TRBV6-5 and TRBJ2-3; D not certain. The V gene lost 2 bases and the J gene lost 2 bases, with 11 bases spanning the gap. The CDR3 contains 15 residues. Per germline, CDR1 MNHEY and CDR2 SVGAGI. CDR3 coding DNA: TGTGCCAGCAGTTACGGCGCCTATTCCACAGATACGCAGTATTTT. The encoded protein is CASSYGAYSTDTQYF.

The rearrangement links TRBV4-1 to TRBJ1-3; TRBD1 is a possible D gene (5 bases). The CDR3 extends over 16 amino acids. V gave up 1 base and J gave up 4 bases, with 14 bases separating them. Germline V gene sequence: CDR1 MGHRA, CDR2 YSYEKL. CDR3 region: CASSQGGRRLGNTIYF. CDR3 coding DNA: TGCGCCAGCAGCCAAGGGGGACGCCGCCTGGGAAACACCATATATTTT.

This clone showed up just once. In the same sample, other DNA sequences code for this CDR3. The V and J genes are TRBV5-8 and TRBJ2-2; D unclear. The CDR3 is made up of 12 amino acids. The germline V gene encodes CDR1 SGHTS and CDR2 YDEGEE. Trimming removed 4 bases from V and 3 bases from J, with 4 bases in between. CDR3: CASSLYTGELFF. The CDR3 DNA reads TGTGCCAGCAGCCTGTACACCGGGGAGCTGTTTTTT.

V usage is TRBV10-3 and J usage is TRBJ2-5, with D unclear. The V end was cut by 1 base, the J end by 0 bases, with 6 bases between. In germline, CDR1 is ENHRY, CDR2 SYGVKD. The CDR3 covers 14 residues. The CDR3: CAISEYADQETQYF. CDR3 DNA sequence: TGTGCCATCAGTGAGTACGCTGACCAAGAGACCCAGTACTTC.

This sequence joins TRBV19 and TRBJ2-1, with TRBD2 as a possible D gene (5 bases). CDR1 is LNHDA and CDR2 is SQIVND in the germline V gene (reference sequence). The V and J ends lost 5 bases and 7 bases respectively, with 18 bases between them. This CDR3 comprises 15 residues. This CDR3 is CASSDPGRIRNEQFF. CDR3 DNA sequence: TGTGCCAGTAGTGACCCGGGGAGAATACGGAATGAGCAGTTCTTC.

This clone appeared a single time. The rearrangement links TRBV19 to TRBJ2-7; D call uncertain. V lost 0 bases and J lost 7, with 7 bases in between. Germline loops: CDR1 LNHDA, CDR2 SQIVND (reference sequence). This CDR3 has 12 residues. CDR3 sequence (DNA): TGTGCCAGTAGTATAGAGGGAAGGGAGCAGTACTTC. It codes for CASSIEGREQYF.

The chain couples TRBV28 to TRBJ1-4, with D perhaps matching TRBD1 (6 bases). Germline CDR1 and CDR2: MDHEN and SYDVKM. The CDR3 is 15 amino acids. Deletions cut 3 bases from V and 5 bases from J, with 13 bases between. The CDR3 spells CASSFPRGVNEKLFF. CDR3 in DNA: TGTGCCAGCAGTTTTCCTAGGGGGGTAAATGAAAAACTGTTTTTT.